These T cell receptor beta chains were read from a single sample in a study of blood T cell repertoires in COVID-19. Profiling relied on immunoSEQ multiplex PCR, and the TCRdb table lists in-frame clones only, not all of them. The sample records approximately 80,000 clones, around 89% being singletons. The sample comprised peripheral blood. These TCRs come from a woman of 80 years or more with acute or convalescent COVID-19. The CDR3 runs from the conserved cysteine through the conserved F or W. D genes are given only for firm matches. Not all rows give a size; the values are once, few, many and, for expanded clones, a class.

TRBV29-1	-	TRBD1	TRBJ2-6	TGCAGCGTTGGTGACAGGGGGCCCGGGGCCAACGTCCTGACTTTC	CSVGDRGPGANVLTF
TRBV5-6	-	-	TRBJ1-5	TGTGCCAGCAGCTTGGCTGGCAGGGTGGACCAGCCCCAGCATTTT	CASSLAGRVDQPQHF
TRBV6-5	-	-	TRBJ2-7	TGTGCCAGCCGTCGAAGCAACTCCTACGAGCAGTACTTC	CASRRSNSYEQYF
TRBV7-2	-	-	TRBJ2-1	TGTGCCAGCAGCTTACATTGGCGGGACGCCACCTACAATGAGCAGTTCTTC	CASSLHWRDATYNEQFF
TRBV19	-	-	TRBJ1-5	TGTGCCAGTAGTAACCAGGGCAATCAGCCCCAGCATTTT	CASSNQGNQPQHF
TRBV2	-	TRBD1	TRBJ1-1	TGTGCCAGCACACGGGACAGGGGATCTGCTGAAGCTTTCTTT	CASTRDRGSAEAFF
TRBV5-1	-	TRBD1	TRBJ2-7	TGCGCCAGCACCTCAGGGACAGGGAGGACACAGCAGTACTTC	CASTSGTGRTQQYF
TRBV29-1	-	-	TRBJ1-2	TGCAGCGTTGAAGACCTACAGGGCTATAACTATGGCTACACCTTC	CSVEDLQGYNYGYTF
TRBV7-2	-	TRBD1	TRBJ1-2	TGTGCCAGCAGCTTGCCCCCCCCTGACAGGGTACTCTTC	CASSLPPPDRVLF
TRBV2	-	-	TRBJ2-7	TGTGCCAGCAGTTCCCGGGACTGGCCTTACGAGCAGTACTTC	CASSSRDWPYEQYF
TRBV24-1	-	TRBD1	TRBJ1-1	TGTGCCACCAGTGATTATTTAGGGGACAGGGGGAACTTAAGGTACACTGAAGCTTTCTTT	CATSDYLGDRGNLRYTEAFF
TRBV7-9	-	-	TRBJ1-5	TGTGCCAGCAGCCCAGGTGGGGGGGCCCGGAATATGCCCCAGCATTTT	CASSPGGGARNMPQHF
TRBV2	once	-	TRBJ2-3	TGTGCCAGCACGGGGGCGGGGGCGGTCGCAGATACGCAGTATTTT	CASTGAGAVADTQYF
TRBV18	-	TRBD1	TRBJ2-1	TGTGCCAGCTCACGATCCGGACAGGCCCTCGAGCAGTTCTTC	CASSRSGQALEQFF
TRBV5-1	-	TRBD2	TRBJ2-7	TGCGCCAGCAGCCCCGGGACTAGCGGAATCGAGCAGTACTTC	CASSPGTSGIEQYF
TRBV9	-	TRBD2	TRBJ2-7	TGTGCCAGCAGCGTAGATTTCGGGGGGATCTACGAGCAGTACTTC	CASSVDFGGIYEQYF
TRBV2	-	-	TRBJ2-2	TGTGCCAGCAGTGAAGGAGGAGCCGGGGAGCTGTTTTTT	CASSEGGAGELFF
TRBV6-5	-	-	TRBJ1-5	TGTGCCAGCAGGGCAGGGATCCGTCAGCCCCAGCATTTT	CASRAGIRQPQHF
TRBV7-3	few	TRBD1	TRBJ1-2	TGTGCCAGCAGCTTAGATACAGGGGGAAGTGGCTACACCTTC	CASSLDTGGSGYTF
TRBV18	-	-	TRBJ1-2	TGTGCCAGCTCACCCCCCGGGACACCAACCCTTAACTATGGCTACACCTTC	CASSPPGTPTLNYGYTF
TRBV7-9	-	TRBD1	TRBJ1-1	TGTGCCAGCAGCCTTATTACGGGGACAGGGCCCACTGAAGCTTTCTTT	CASSLITGTGPTEAFF
TRBV6-5	-	TRBD1	TRBJ2-7	TGTGCCAGCAGTCCTCCGGGACAGAGCTACGAGCAGTACTTC	CASSPPGQSYEQYF
TRBV19	-	TRBD2	TRBJ2-1	TGTGCCAGTAGCAAGCCTCTAGCGGGGGGCCTCAATGAGCAGTTCTTC	CASSKPLAGGLNEQFF
TRBV18	-	-	TRBJ1-1	TGTGCCAGCTCACGAGACACAGGGATGGCGAACACTGAAGCTTTCTTT	CASSRDTGMANTEAFF
TRBV23-1	-	TRBD1	TRBJ1-1	TGCGCCAGCGCAGGGGGGAGGAGTGAAGCTTTCTTT	CASAGGRSEAFF
TRBV7-2	-	-	TRBJ2-2	TGTGCCAGCAGATCACAGGTGAACACCGGGGAGCTGTTTTTT	CASRSQVNTGELFF
TRBV5-1	-	-	TRBJ1-4	TGCGCCAGCAGCTTGCAGGCAGAGGAAAAACTGTTTTTT	CASSLQAEEKLFF
TRBV9	-	-	TRBJ1-2	TGTGCCAGCACCACATTCGCTAAGGGGCAGGGGCACTATGGCTACACCTTC	CASTTFAKGQGHYGYTF
TRBV30	once	TRBD2	TRBJ2-7	TGTGCAGCGGGAGAAACCGAGCAGTACTTC	CAAGETEQYF
TRBV7-6	-	-	TRBJ2-3	TGTGCCAGCAGCTTAGCTTCTGGGGCAACAGATACGCAGTATTTT	CASSLASGATDTQYF
TRBV27	-	-	TRBJ2-5	TGTGCCAGCAGTTTATCGCGCGGGGAGACCCAGTACTTC	CASSLSRGETQYF
TRBV30	-	TRBD2	TRBJ2-3	TGTGCCTGGAGTGGTAGGCTAGCGGGAAGCACAGATACGCAGTATTTT	CAWSGRLAGSTDTQYF
TRBV19	-	-	TRBJ2-3	TGTGCCAGTAGCCAACCTACTAGCCTTAACACAGATACGCAGTATTTT	CASSQPTSLNTDTQYF
TRBV3-1/TRBV3-2	once	TRBD1	TRBJ1-1	TGTGCCAGCAGCCAAGCCGGACAGGGAAGTCTAGCGAACACTGAAGCTTTCTTT	CASSQAGQGSLANTEAFF
TRBV7-8	once	-	TRBJ1-1	TGTGCCAGCAGCCCCACATTTCCTAGCGCTGAAGCTTTCTTT	CASSPTFPSAEAFF
TRBV6-5	-	-	TRBJ2-2	TGTGCCAGCAGTTACTCAGAGGGTGTTGCCGGGGAGCTGTTTTTT	CASSYSEGVAGELFF
TRBV30	-	TRBD2	TRBJ2-5	TGTGCCTGGTTTGGCGCTAGCGGGAGGGCAGAGACCCAGTACTTC	CAWFGASGRAETQYF
TRBV19	-	-	TRBJ2-3	TGTGCCAGTAGTATATATGGCAGGAGCACAGATACGCAGTATTTT	CASSIYGRSTDTQYF
TRBV7-9	-	-	TRBJ1-6	TGTGCCAGCAGCCTGGAGAATTCACCCCTCCACTTT	CASSLENSPLHF
TRBV14	-	-	TRBJ2-1	TGTGCCAGCAGCCAAGATCTTTCCCGCAATGAGCAGTTCTTC	CASSQDLSRNEQFF
TRBV30	-	-	TRBJ1-3	TGTGCCTGGAGTGTACATTTGGGGGGTCACTCTGGAAACACCATATATTTT	CAWSVHLGGHSGNTIYF
TRBV10-1	once	-	TRBJ2-1	TGCGCCAGCAGTCCAGACACGGAAAAGCAGTTCTTC	CASSPDTEKQFF
TRBV11-3	-	-	TRBJ2-1	TGTGCCAGCAGCTTAGGGTCCAGGGAAGGTGAGCAGTTCTTC	CASSLGSREGEQFF
TRBV28	-	TRBD1	TRBJ2-1	TGTGCCAGCAGAACAGGGGAAAGGGTACATCATGAGCAGTTCTTC	CASRTGERVHHEQFF
TRBV19	-	TRBD1	TRBJ1-2	TGTGCCAGTAGTGGACAGGGGTTGAATCATGGCTACACCTTC	CASSGQGLNHGYTF
TRBV2	-	-	TRBJ1-5	TGTGCCAGCCTAAAAGAGGGAGGTCAGCCCCAGCATTTT	CASLKEGGQPQHF
TRBV7-2	-	TRBD2	TRBJ2-3	TGTGCCAGCAGCCCCGGGACTAGCGGGGGTACAGATACGCAGTATTTT	CASSPGTSGGTDTQYF
TRBV7-9	-	-	TRBJ1-1	TGTGCCAGCAGCTTACCCTCTTTGGGGGGACACACTGAAGCTTTCTTT	CASSLPSLGGHTEAFF
TRBV30	-	-	TRBJ1-3	TGTGCCTGGAGTAGCACCGGCGGGGGAAACACCATATATTTT	CAWSSTGGGNTIYF
TRBV3-1/TRBV3-2	-	TRBD2	TRBJ2-2	TGTGCCAGCAGCCAAGATGGGGCTAGCGGGGGGTTCGGGAACACCGGGGAGCTGTTTTTT	CASSQDGASGGFGNTGELFF
TRBV7-2	-	-	TRBJ1-1	TGTGCCAGCAGCTCACAGAGGAACACTGAAGCTTTCTTT	CASSSQRNTEAFF
TRBV5-1	once	-	TRBJ2-7	TGCGCCAGCAGCTTGGGACAGGTGCGCCCCTACGAGCAGTACTTC	CASSLGQVRPYEQYF
TRBV5-1	-	-	TRBJ1-6	TGCGCCAGCAGCTACTCCGGGACAATCAATAATTCACCCCTCCACTTT	CASSYSGTINNSPLHF
TRBV5-8	-	-	TRBJ2-1	TGTGCCAGCAGCTGGAGGGGCGGTGAGCAGTTCTTC	CASSWRGGEQFF
TRBV6-2/TRBV6-3	-	TRBD1	TRBJ2-6	TGTGCCAGCAGTTTGGACAGGATCCCCCCTGGGGCCAACGTCCTGACTTTC	CASSLDRIPPGANVLTF
TRBV27	few	TRBD1	TRBJ2-2	TGTGCCAGCAGTATGGACAGGACGATGGCCACCGGGGAGCTGTTTTTT	CASSMDRTMATGELFF
TRBV7-2	-	TRBD1	TRBJ1-1	TGTGCCAGCAGCACCCCGACAGGGGGCGTTGCTGAAGCTTTCTTT	CASSTPTGGVAEAFF